This entry is about one TCR beta chain. Its antigen remains undetermined. Nothing much larger sits one base from this clone, and base qualities are not available. Trimming removed 1 base from V and 8 bases from J; the gene matches leave 5 bases unexplained. Reading from cysteine to phenylalanine, the CDR3 counts 17 amino acids. The only DNA kept is the CDR3, 51 bases in frame from the first base. Based on the germline V gene, the CDR1 and CDR2 sequences are MNHEY and SVGAGI. This sample was taken from a study of T-cell reconstitution after alpha-beta-depleted transplantation in children (dated by TCRdb to between 2015 and 2016). In terms of the full investigation: Using TCR repertoire profiling, the study quantitatively followed how T-cell immune reconstitution unfolded in children after TCRalphabeta/CD19-depleted allogeneic hematopoietic cell transplantation.

Library method: PCR. Sequencing used an Illumina HiSeq 2500. Molecular barcoding was employed in the preparation of TCR libraries, with unique molecular identifiers being used to normalize TCRbeta repertoire quantification. TCRdb reprocessing: public reads trimmed at Q25 with fastp, clones called with MiXCR, in-frame beta chains kept. Under each unique CDR3 protein, matching rows form one entry showing the most common genes and DNA. In all, the sample holds about half a million distinct CDR3 sequences, and roughly an eighth of those were seen once. The biggest ten clones account for around 6.1% of the sample.

This receptor was identified in a human donor who donated a stem cell graft to a child with combined immunodeficiency. Recombination joined TRBV6-5 with TRBJ2-1, with 16 middle bases fitting TRBD2. Material: PBMCs from the stem cell graft donor, obtained from the stem cell graft. The CDR3 protein sequence reads: CASSYLGLAGGLDEQFF. The DNA sequence is as follows: TGTGCCAGCAGTTACTTGGGACTAGCGGGAGGGTTGGATGAGCAGTTCTTC.